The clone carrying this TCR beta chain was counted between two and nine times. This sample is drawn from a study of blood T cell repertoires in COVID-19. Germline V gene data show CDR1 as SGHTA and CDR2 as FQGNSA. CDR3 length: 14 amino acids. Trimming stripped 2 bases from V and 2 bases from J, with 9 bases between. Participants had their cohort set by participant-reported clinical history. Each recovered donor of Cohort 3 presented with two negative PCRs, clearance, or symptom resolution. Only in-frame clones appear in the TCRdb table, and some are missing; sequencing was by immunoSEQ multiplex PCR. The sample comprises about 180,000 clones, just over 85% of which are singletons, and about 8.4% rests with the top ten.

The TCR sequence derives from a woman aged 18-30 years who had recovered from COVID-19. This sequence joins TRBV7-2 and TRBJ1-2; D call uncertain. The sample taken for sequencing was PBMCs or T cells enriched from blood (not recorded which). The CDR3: CASSLSYGNYGYTF. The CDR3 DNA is TGTGCCAGCAGCTTATCTTACGGGAACTATGGCTACACCTTC.